These T cell receptor beta chains were read from a single sample in a study. MiXCR, run by TCRdb on the reads, gives a single entry per CDR3 protein. Among about 4,500 distinct CDR3 sequences listed, 9.5% were seen once. The sample was CD4+ T cells from peripheral blood. Source of these receptors: a human donor with rheumatoid arthritis. Each CDR3 is given with its conserved first and last residue. A D gene is named only where the DNA matches it firmly. Size is stated for part of the rows, as once, few or many counts, or as a class when the clone is expanded.

>TRBJ2-7|TRBV5-1|TRBD2|NA|16
CASSATRTSESYEQYF
TGCGCCAGCAGCGCGACCAGGACTAGCGAGTCCTACGAGCAGTACTTC
>TRBJ1-2|TRBV19|NA|NA|14
CVTSKGRLGDGYTF
TGTGTCACCTCAAAGGGACGCCTGGGAGATGGCTACACCTTC
>TRBJ2-1|TRBV14|NA|NA|17
CASSRASSAGRYNEQFF
TGTGCCAGCAGCCGCGCGTCTAGCGCCGGACGATACAATGAGCAGTTCTTC
>TRBJ2-1|TRBV19|TRBD1|medium-sized|12
CASSRDSLKQFF
TGTGCCAGTAGCCGGGACAGTTTGAAGCAGTTCTTC
>TRBJ1-1|TRBV7-2|NA|medium-sized|14
CASSLDMINTEAFF
TGTGCCAGCAGCTTGGACATGATTAACACTGAAGCTTTCTTT
>TRBJ1-3|TRBV19|NA|medium-sized|14
CASSLGNSGNTIYF
TGTGCCAGTAGCCTCGGCAACTCTGGAAACACCATATATTTT
>TRBJ1-4|TRBV6-5|NA|medium-sized|13
CASSYSPNEKLFF
TGTGCCAGCAGTTACTCCCCCAATGAAAAACTGTTTTTT
>TRBJ1-2|TRBV28|NA|many|14
CASSFAGAYYGYTF
TGTGCCAGCAGTTTCGCAGGGGCTTACTATGGCTACACCTTC
>TRBJ2-1|TRBV11-2|TRBD2|medium-sized|15
CASSTGLAGGDEQFF
TGTGCCAGCAGCACGGGACTAGCGGGAGGCGATGAGCAGTTCTTC
>TRBJ2-7|TRBV2|NA|few|13
CASRRGTDYEQYF
TGTGCCAGCAGAAGAGGGACCGACTACGAGCAGTACTTC
>TRBJ2-7|TRBV28|NA|many|15
CASSSQNTPSYEQYF
TGTGCCAGCAGTTCCCAGAACACGCCCTCCTACGAGCAGTACTTC
>TRBJ2-7|TRBV7-2|NA|many|15
CASSLAGPASYEQYF
TGTGCCAGCAGCTTAGCAGGGCCGGCCTCCTACGAGCAGTACTTC
>TRBJ2-7|TRBV12-3/TRBV12-4|TRBD1|many|16
CASSIAGTGDSYEQYF
TGTGCCAGCAGTATAGCCGGGACAGGGGACTCCTACGAGCAGTACTTC
>TRBJ1-2|TRBV18|NA|NA|14
CASTDAGGNYGYTF
TGTGCCAGCACCGATGCAGGCGGGAACTATGGCTACACCTTC
>TRBJ2-1|TRBV20-1|TRBD2|medium-sized|16
CSARDTSGGSYNEQFF
TGCAGTGCTAGAGACACTAGCGGGGGCTCCTACAATGAGCAGTTCTTC
>TRBJ2-3|TRBV7-9|NA|many|13
CASSPKVGDTQYF
TGTGCCAGCAGCCCTAAGGTGGGGGATACGCAGTATTTT
>TRBJ2-2|TRBV28|NA|medium-sized|15
CASRSLYLNTGELFF
TGTGCCAGCAGATCCTTGTATTTGAACACCGGGGAGCTGTTTTTT
>TRBJ2-7|TRBV20-1|NA|many|13
CSARDATLYEQYF
TGCAGTGCGAGGGACGCGACGCTCTACGAGCAGTACTTC
>TRBJ2-5|TRBV5-1|TRBD2|many|15
CASSRGSSGRETQYF
TGCGCCAGCAGCAGAGGTTCTAGCGGGAGAGAGACCCAGTACTTC
>TRBJ2-3|TRBV29-1|NA|medium-sized|12
CSARGLPDTQYF
TGCAGCGCCAGGGGTCTACCAGATACGCAGTATTTT
>TRBJ1-1|TRBV7-2|NA|NA|18
CASSLSVPQGSMNTEAFF
TGTGCCAGCAGCTTGAGTGTTCCGCAGGGGAGTATGAACACTGAAGCTTTCTTT
>TRBJ2-2|TRBV24-1|NA|NA|17
CATSPRPGLTNTGELFF
TGTGCCACCAGCCCCCGGCCGGGACTTACGAACACCGGGGAGCTGTTTTTT
>TRBJ2-1|TRBV7-8|NA|NA|13
CASAQGSYNEQFF
TGTGCCAGCGCGCAGGGATCCTACAATGAGCAGTTCTTC
>TRBJ2-7|TRBV5-1|NA|many|14
CASSLALADYEQYF
TGCGCCAGCAGCTTGGCATTGGCCGACTACGAGCAGTACTTC
>TRBJ2-7|TRBV19|NA|many|13
CASKGTDAYEQYF
TGTGCCAGTAAGGGTACGGACGCCTACGAGCAGTACTTC
>TRBJ2-6|TRBV7-9|TRBD2|medium-sized|17
CASSLFGGAEGANVLTF
TGTGCCAGCAGCTTATTCGGGGGGGCGGAGGGGGCCAACGTCCTGACTTTC
>TRBJ2-7|TRBV5-1|TRBD2|medium-sized|14
CASSGGLASNEQYF
TGCGCCAGCAGCGGGGGACTAGCTTCGAACGAGCAGTACTTC